This record covers a single T cell receptor beta chain. The PCR ran on 60 Vbeta and 13 Jbeta primers. Assay used: immunoSEQ multiplex PCR; TCRdb lists only in-frame clones, some missing. The table has approximately 82,000 clones, 60% to 85% seen once. This specimen belongs to a study of cytomegalovirus exposure and HLA in healthy donors. Sequenced material: PBMCs. The sequence was obtained from a man aged 40-55 years in good health and CMV-seronegative.

CDR3 in amino acids: CASVKMGRGEQFF. CDR3 nucleotides: TGTGCCAGCGTAAAGATGGGCCGGGGTGAGCAGTTCTTC. The chain carries TRBV7-8 and TRBJ2-1, with D possibly being TRBD2 (5 bases). Germline CDR1 SGHVS, CDR2 FQNEAQ. CDR3 length equals 13 residues. V was pared by 8 bases and J by 9 bases, with 17 bases between.